This TCR beta chain was recorded in a study of regulatory T cells (dated by TCRdb to the late 2010s). About the study as a whole: The study compared T-cell receptor beta repertoires of sorted regulatory, conventional CD4+ and CD8+ T cells between CD3G-deficient patients and healthy controls. Results and caveats for the whole study, not just this receptor: In patients, repertoires had restricted unique TRB V-J pairs and skewed V and J gene usage, with regulatory T cells showing the most marked changes. Enrichment for hydrophobic residues at CDR3 positions 6 and 7 was found in conventional CD4+ T cells from CD3G-deficient patients, suggesting more self-reactive specificities.

A word on this clone: What this receptor recognizes is not known. Nothing much larger sits one base from this clone, and base qualities are not available.

Every CD3G-deficient patient showed evidence of autoimmunity, and the autoimmunity was more severe in two of the patients. At the time of testing, the patients were between 2 and 39 years old, and their CD4+ and CD8+ T cells had reduced naive proportions and increased memory proportions. CD4+ cells were FACS-sorted into CD25-high CD127-low regulatory T cells and CD25-low CD127-high conventional CD4+ T cells. The patient group comprised roughly six individuals with CD3G deficiency. An international network of physicians across the United States, Europe and Asia provided the patient samples and clinical data. Peripheral blood mononuclear cells were isolated by Ficoll density separation. In the multiplex PCR, 52 forward TRBV primers and 13 reverse TRBJ primers were used, and assay-based and computational corrections were applied for amplification bias. Rearranged TRB loci were amplified from genomic DNA by multiplex PCR within the immunoSEQ assay. Sequencing of the TRB amplicons was done on an Illumina HiSeq platform. The source study handled its data this way. Raw sequences were error-filtered and aligned to reference gene sequences by custom algorithms and were subsequently analyzed with the immunoSEQ online tools. Frequencies of productive and nonproductive TRB rearrangements were evaluated among both unique and total sequences. The likelihood of self-reactivity was estimated by examining two features, hydrophobicity and amino acid composition, of TRB CDR3 positions 6 and 7. Group comparisons used t tests, Mann-Whitney tests or two-way ANOVA run in Prism software. TCRdb stores this immuneACCESS table with in-frame sequences only. Part of the clones is absent; in the studies checked, under half of the shortfall reflects unresolved V genes, and no reason is known for the rest. V and J calls and clone size are copied from that table; D and trimming were computed from the DNA. This sample has over 35,000 clones in its table, and 75% to 90% of those were observed once. 2% to 3% of the sample comes from the top ten.

The germline V gene (reference sequence) supplies CDR1 MNHNY and CDR2 SVGAGI. The CDR3 runs 14 amino acids, cysteine and phenylalanine included. The only DNA kept is the CDR3, 42 bases in frame from the first base. The V end gives up 6 bases and the J end 1 base, leaving 4 bases in the junction not matched to a gene. The chain couples TRBV6-6 to TRBJ2-7, with 9 bases matching TRBD1. The TCR originated in a person aged 18 to 35 with CD3G deficiency. The sequenced material came from conventional CD4+ T cells sorted from blood. At the DNA level, the sequence is TGTGCCAGCAGGCCCGGGACAGGGTCCTACGAGCAGTACTTC. Its protein is CASRPGTGSYEQYF.